One and the same sample provided the 2 T cell receptor beta chains below, sequenced in a study of shared clonotypes between healthy human individuals (dated by TCRdb to about 2020). The library was obtained by the immunoSEQ multiplex PCR assay. TCRdb limited this immuneACCESS table to in-frame rearrangements with V and J called. A share of clones is missing; checked studies link under half to unresolved V genes, and the rest is unexplained. The sample profile shows about 960,000 clones; 60% to 85% of them were found once. The biggest ten clones account for over 1.3% of the sample. The sample taken for sequencing was memory CD4+ T cells sorted from blood. In the paper's terms, the cell subset or site label means: CD45RA-negative fraction. The source of these receptors is a man between 18 and 35 years old in good health.

This clone has a count of ten or more. The genes are TRBV28 and TRBJ1-6; D unclear. The CDR3 covers 10 residues. From germline, CDR1 is MDHEN and CDR2 SYDVKM. Deletions cut 8 bases from V and 8 bases from J, with 4 bases between. CDR3 sequence reads: CASGYSPLHF. The CDR3 DNA is TGTGCCAGCGGGTATTCACCCCTCCACTTT.

This rearrangement joins TRBV5-6 to TRBJ1-3; a weak D match, TRBD1 (5 bases). This CDR3 has 17 residues. Germline V gives CDR1 SGHDT, CDR2 YYEEEE. V was cut by 4 bases and J by 0 bases, with 17 bases left in between. CDR3 region: CASSPGRGRSSGNTIYF. DNA for the CDR3: TGTGCCAGCAGCCCCGGAAGGGGCAGGTCCTCTGGAAACACCATATATTTT.